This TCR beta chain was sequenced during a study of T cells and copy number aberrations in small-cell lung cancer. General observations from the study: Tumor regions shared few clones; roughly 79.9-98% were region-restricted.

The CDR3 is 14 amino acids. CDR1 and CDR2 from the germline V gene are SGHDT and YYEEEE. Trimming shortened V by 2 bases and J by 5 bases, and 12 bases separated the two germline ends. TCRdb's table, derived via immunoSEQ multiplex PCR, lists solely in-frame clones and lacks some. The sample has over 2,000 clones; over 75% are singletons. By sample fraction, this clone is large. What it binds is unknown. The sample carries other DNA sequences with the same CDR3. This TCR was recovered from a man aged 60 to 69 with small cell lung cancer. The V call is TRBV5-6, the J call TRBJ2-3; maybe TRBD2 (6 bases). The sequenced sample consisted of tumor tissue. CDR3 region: CASSFGGSGDTQYF. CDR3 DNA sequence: TGTGCCAGCAGCTTTGGAGGGAGTGGAGATACGCAGTATTTT.